This TCR beta chain came from a study of graft-versus-host responses after intestinal transplantation. The wider study: All recipients were given anti-thymocyte globulin induction, and tacrolimus and steroids were then administered for around three years.

The table came from immunoSEQ multiplex PCR; TCRdb's copy has only in-frame clones and leaves some out. This table holds tens of thousands of clones, 75% to 95% found once. Regarding this clone: Its antigen remains unidentified.

Study-level findings and limits: With peak circulating GvH clone levels came an association with early post-transplant HvG declines. GvH clones detected in recipient marrow included some appearing first in ileum or blood. Allograft graft-versus-host to host-versus-graft clonal ratios ran high in patients with graft-donor T cell macrochimerism.

The receptor was isolated from a human donor who received an intestinal transplant. Sample: unstimulated CD4+ T cells sorted from spleen or lymph node cells, taken before intestinal transplant.

CDR3 nucleotide sequence: TGTGCCTGGAGTGTACGAGGGAGGGGAGGATCACCCCTCCACTTT. Amino acid sequence: CAWSVRGRGGSPLHF. This rearrangement joins TRBV30 to TRBJ1-6, with D perhaps TRBD1 (5 bases). Trimming took 0 bases from V and 10 from J, leaving 16 bases between them. Germline lookup yields CDR1 GTSNPN and CDR2 SVGIG (reference sequence). CDR3 length equals 15 residues. The entire variable domain, with the rest obtained from reference TRBV30 and TRBJ1-6, is as follows: SQTIHQWPATLVQPVGSPLSLECTVEGTSNPNLYWYRQAAGRGLQLLFYSVGIGQISSEVPQNLSASRPQDRQFILSSKKLLLSDSGFYLCAWSVRGRGGSPLHFGNGTRLTVT.